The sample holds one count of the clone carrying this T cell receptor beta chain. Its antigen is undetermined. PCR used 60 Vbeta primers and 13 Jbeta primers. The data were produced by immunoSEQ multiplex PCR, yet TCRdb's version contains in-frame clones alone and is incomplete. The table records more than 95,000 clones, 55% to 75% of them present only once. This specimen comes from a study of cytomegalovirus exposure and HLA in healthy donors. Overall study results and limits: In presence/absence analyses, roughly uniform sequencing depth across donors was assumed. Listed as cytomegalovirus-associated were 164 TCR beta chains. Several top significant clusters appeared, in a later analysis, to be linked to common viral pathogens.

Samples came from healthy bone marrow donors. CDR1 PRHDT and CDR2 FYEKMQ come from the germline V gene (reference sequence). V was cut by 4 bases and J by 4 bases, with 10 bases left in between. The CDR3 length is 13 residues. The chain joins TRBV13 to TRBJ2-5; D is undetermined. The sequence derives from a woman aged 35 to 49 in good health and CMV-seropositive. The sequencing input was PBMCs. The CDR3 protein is CASSSVSSETQYF. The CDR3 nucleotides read TGTGCCAGCAGCTCAGTATCATCAGAGACCCAGTACTTC. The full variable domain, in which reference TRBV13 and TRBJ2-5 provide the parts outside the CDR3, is AAGVIQSPRHLIKEKRETATLKCYPIPRHDTVYWYQQGPGQDPQFLISFYEKMQSDKGSIPDRFSAQQFSDYHSELNMSSLELGDSALYFCASSSVSSETQYFGPGTRLLVL.